Shown below are 30 T cell receptor beta chains from a single sample sequenced in a study of control samples from healthy donors and cancer patients. TCRdb keeps only in-frame clones here, not all; method: immunoSEQ multiplex PCR. The sample has about 130,000 clones; about 95% are singletons. The sample taken for sequencing was PBMCs. Source of these receptors: a man aged 55 to 69 with colorectal cancer.

The gene calls are TRBV6-5 and TRBJ2-7; no definite D call. Germline-derived CDR1 and CDR2 are MNHEY and SVGAGI. The ends were cut back, 8 bases at V and 3 bases at J, with 8 bases in the middle. The length of the CDR3 is 11 residues. This CDR3 reads CASERNYEQYF. For the CDR3, the DNA is TGTGCCAGCGAACGGAACTACGAGCAGTACTTC.

The chain couples TRBV5-1 to TRBJ1-1; 10 nucleotides agree with TRBD1. The CDR3 length is 15 residues. Germline V gene data show CDR1 as SGHRS and CDR2 as YFSETQ. V gave up 2 bases and J gave up 2 bases; unmatched junction bases: 3. The CDR3 spells CASSLRQGANTEAFF. The DNA for the CDR3 is TGCGCCAGCAGCTTACGACAGGGGGCCAACACTGAAGCTTTCTTT.

In the case of this clone: A read error may be the cause here, since a much bigger clone is one base away. Other nucleotide sequences from this sample produce the same CDR3. This chain joins TRBV2 and TRBJ2-3; no definite D call. Trimming left V 4 bases short and J 5 bases short, with 4 bases between. The CDR3 extends over 11 amino acids. CDR1 and CDR2 (germline): SNHLY, FYNNEI. CDR3 amino acids: CASSAGDTQYF. In DNA, the CDR3 is TGTGCCAGCAGTGCTGGAGATACGCAGTATTTT.

This chain links TRBV9 with TRBJ2-1; 11 nucleotides align to TRBD2. The length of the CDR3 is 16 residues. The trim removed 4 bases at V and 4 bases at J, leaving 7 bases unmatched. Per germline, CDR1 SGDLS and CDR2 YYNGEE. DNA for the CDR3: TGTGCCAGCAGCCCCGCCGGGACTAGCGGATACAATGAGCAGTTCTTC. It codes for CASSPAGTSGYNEQFF.

The CDR3 spells CASSQEGYGQGGEKLFF. CDR3 coding DNA: TGCGCCAGCAGCCAAGAGGGGTACGGACAGGGAGGGGAAAAACTGTTTTTT. The J gene is TRBJ1-4, the V gene TRBV4-1; 8 bases are a match to TRBD1. After removal of 0 bases from V and 8 bases from J, the junction contained 11 bases not matched to a gene. This CDR3 is 17 amino acids long. Per germline, CDR1 MGHRA and CDR2 YSYEKL.

The chain employs TRBV18 and TRBJ1-5, with TRBD1 identical over 12 bases. Germline V CDR1 and CDR2: KGHSH, LQKENI. J was trimmed by 6 bases and V by 0 bases; bases with no gene match: 3. CDR3 length: 16 residues. The CDR3 DNA sequence: TGTGCCAGCTCACCACCGGGACAGGGGGCCTTTCAGCCCCAGCATTTT. Protein sequence: CASSPPGQGAFQPQHF.

This rearrangement joins TRBV21-1 to TRBJ1-6. TRBV21-1 is flagged as a pseudogene. CDR3 size: 19 residues. CDR3 sequence reads: CAILKTSGSLKGSNSPLHF. The CDR3 DNA reads TGTGCCATCCTTAAAACGTCAGGGAGCCTTAAGGGTAGTAATTCACCCCTCCACTTT.

This rearrangement joins TRBV5-6 to TRBJ2-5; D is possibly TRBD1 or TRBD2 (5 bases each). Germline V gene lookup returns CDR1 SGHDT and CDR2 YYEEEE. The length of the CDR3 is 14 residues. The germline V and J ends were trimmed by 0 bases and 1 base, with 7 bases remaining between them. The CDR3 protein is CASSLDGAQETQYF. CDR3 DNA sequence: TGTGCCAGCAGCTTGGACGGGGCCCAAGAGACCCAGTACTTC.

The CDR3 here is CAWSVRDTQYF. As DNA, the CDR3 is TGTGCCTGGAGTGTACGAGATACGCAGTATTTT. V and J are TRBV30 and TRBJ2-3; D gene ambiguous. In germline, CDR1 is GTSNPN, CDR2 SVGIG (reference sequence). The V and J ends lost 0 bases and 5 bases respectively, with 3 bases between them. The CDR3 totals 11 residues.

The chain is built from TRBV19 and TRBJ1-5; a weak D match, TRBD1 (5 bases). Trimming shortened V by 1 base and J by 7 bases, and 17 bases separated the two germline ends. CDR1 LNHDA and CDR2 SQIVND come from the germline V gene (reference sequence). The CDR3 contains 16 residues. The CDR3 DNA follows: TGTGCCAGTAGTATAGCGGCAGGGCCATTGGGGCAGCCCCAGCATTTT. Protein product: CASSIAAGPLGQPQHF.

The chain joins TRBV7-9 to TRBJ2-3; TRBD2 aligns across 11 bases. CDR1 is SEHNR, CDR2 FQNEAQ, per germline (reference sequence). This CDR3 is built from 16 residues. V was pared by 2 bases and J by 1 base, with 2 bases of the junction left unmatched. The CDR3 spells CASSLLAGGGTDTQYF. The CDR3 DNA follows: TGTGCCAGCAGCTTATTAGCGGGGGGGGGCACAGATACGCAGTATTTT.

The chain is built from TRBV19 and TRBJ2-5, with 10 bases fitting TRBD2. The V and J ends lost 6 bases and 5 bases, in that order; junction bases with no gene match: 18. CDR1 is LNHDA, CDR2 SQIVND, per germline (reference sequence). The CDR3 is 18 residues long. DNA for the CDR3: TGTGCCAGTAGCTTGGGGCTAGCGGGGGCTTCCTTCGGGGAGACCCAGTACTTC. Protein: CASSLGLAGASFGETQYF.

The chain carries TRBV19 and TRBJ1-5; D might be TRBD1 (5 bases). Trimming removed 6 bases from V and 10 bases from J, with 13 bases in between. Per germline, CDR1 LNHDA and CDR2 SQIVND (reference sequence). CDR3 length: 12 residues. The CDR3 coding sequence is TGTGCCAGTAGGGGCAGGGATTTCCCCCAGCATTTT. This translates into CASRGRDFPQHF.

The CDR3 nucleotides read TGCGCCAGCAGCCAAGGGAACAGGGGGGCCTCTAATTCACCCCTCCACTTT. It is translated as CASSQGNRGASNSPLHF. The chain is built from TRBV4-3 and TRBJ1-6, with 8 nucleotides matching TRBD1. V lost 1 base and J lost 6; bases outside the gene matches: 8. The germline CDR1 and CDR2 sequences are LGHNA and YSLEER. The CDR3 extends over 17 amino acids.

The J gene is TRBJ2-2, the V gene TRBV10-3; TRBD2 aligns across 9 bases. CDR3 size: 16 residues. Germline V CDR1 and CDR2: ENHRY, SYGVKD. The junction had 6 bases not matched to a gene; V was cut back by 3 bases and J by 4 bases. The CDR3 spells CAISDSASGTTGELFF. As DNA, the CDR3 is TGTGCCATCAGTGATTCGGCTAGCGGGACCACCGGGGAGCTGTTTTTT.

The V call is TRBV7-8, the J call TRBJ2-3; 8 bases are shared with TRBD1. Germline-derived CDR1 and CDR2 are SGHVS and FQNEAQ. The CDR3 extends over 15 amino acids. V shed 5 bases, J shed 2 bases, and the junction held 6 bases outside the gene matches. In DNA, the CDR3 is TGTGCCAGCAGCAGGACAGGGTCTTACACAGATACGCAGTATTTT. Translating it yields CASSRTGSYTDTQYF.

J is TRBJ2-3 and V is TRBV3-1 (or the pseudogene TRBV3-2); D assignment may be TRBD1 or TRBD2 (5 bases each). The CDR3 runs to 15 residues. V dropped 4 bases and J dropped 3 bases, with 14 bases sitting between them. Germline V gene lookup returns CDR1 LGHDT and CDR2 YNNKEL (reference sequence). The CDR3 DNA reads TGTGCCAGCAGCCCCGGGGCTAGAAAAACAGATACGCAGTATTTT. It yields the protein CASSPGARKTDTQYF.

This chain joins TRBV3-1 (or the pseudogene TRBV3-2) and TRBJ1-3; D not certain. The CDR3 consists of 14 residues. From germline, CDR1 is LGHDT and CDR2 YNNKEL (reference sequence). Trimming removed 2 bases at V and 1 base at J, with 6 bases between. The CDR3 DNA is TGTGCCAGCAGCCAAAACTGGTCTGGAAACACCATATATTTT. It yields the protein CASSQNWSGNTIYF.

Of note for this clone: Other nucleotide sequences in the sample specify the same CDR3. V and J are TRBV27 and TRBJ2-3, with 9 bases lining up with TRBD2. Germline values: CDR1 MNHEY, CDR2 SMNVEV (reference sequence). The length of the CDR3 is 15 residues. Unmatched junction bases numbered 7, after V lost 3 bases and J lost 6 bases. CDR3: CASSLWSGGSDTQYF. CDR3 sequence (DNA): TGTGCCAGCAGTTTGTGGAGCGGGGGGTCGGATACGCAGTATTTT.

The rearrangement joins TRBV5-1 to TRBJ1-6; D is ambiguous. The CDR3 contains 13 residues. With 4 bases removed from V and 9 bases from J, the gap between germline ends came to 11 bases. CDR1 SGHRS and CDR2 YFSETQ come from the germline V gene. The CDR3 DNA reads TGCGCCAGCAGCGTCTATAAGGGTTCACCCCTCCACTTT. This sequence encodes CASSVYKGSPLHF.

This clone was counted only a few times. Distinct nucleotide sequences in the sample also encode this CDR3. The chain recombines TRBV30 with TRBJ2-7; D is unclear. V shed 0 bases and J shed 1 base, with 4 bases lying between them. Germline CDR1 and CDR2: GTSNPN and SVGIG (reference sequence). The CDR3 contains 12 residues. The CDR3 reads CAWSVRSYEQYF. For the CDR3, the DNA is TGTGCCTGGAGTGTACGGTCCTACGAGCAGTACTTC.

J is TRBJ2-7 and V is TRBV6-1; 9 nucleotides align to TRBD1. The CDR3 has 14 residues. Trimming took 6 bases from V and 6 from J; bases not matched to a gene: 9. Germline V gene lookup returns CDR1 MNHNS and CDR2 SASEGT. DNA for the CDR3: TGTGCCAGCAGCTTCGGACAGGGGACGTTCGAGCAGTACTTC. Its translation is CASSFGQGTFEQYF.

The V gene is TRBV29-1, the J gene TRBJ2-1, with 9 bases identical to TRBD1. V was pared by 7 bases and J by 0 bases, with 7 bases of the junction left unmatched. The CDR3 contains 15 residues. CDR1 and CDR2 from the germline V gene are SQVTM and ANQGSEA. CDR3 DNA: TGCAGCGCGGACAGGGGCCTCAGCTCCTACAATGAGCAGTTCTTC. Amino acid sequence: CSADRGLSSYNEQFF.

Comments on this clone: Other DNA sequences within the sample encode an identical CDR3. This sequence joins TRBV19 and TRBJ1-3, with TRBD1 matching 7 bases. V trimming: 6 bases; J trimming: 2 bases; junction bases outside the gene matches: 10. CDR1 is LNHDA and CDR2 is SQIVND in the germline V gene (reference sequence). CDR3 length: 16 amino acids. The CDR3 sequence is CASREQGRGAGNTIYF. DNA for the CDR3: TGTGCCAGTAGGGAACAGGGGAGGGGAGCTGGAAACACCATATATTTT.

This clone has just one count. In DNA, the CDR3 is TGTGCCAGCAGTTTTACAGGGGGAACTCAGCCCCAGCATTTT. It translates to CASSFTGGTQPQHF. The chain uses TRBV2 and TRBJ1-5; 8 nucleotides match TRBD1. This CDR3 is built from 14 residues. The trim removed 5 bases at V and 6 bases at J, leaving 6 bases unmatched. CDR1 SNHLY and CDR2 FYNNEI come from the germline V gene.

This chain joins TRBV15 and TRBJ1-5; tentatively, D is TRBD1 (6 bases). This CDR3 is built from 13 residues. V was cut by 8 bases and J by 6 bases, with 14 bases left in between. Germline CDR1 and CDR2: LNHNV and YYDKDF (reference sequence). CDR3 amino acids: CATGGRDGQPQHF. The CDR3 DNA sequence: TGTGCCACCGGGGGGCGGGATGGTCAGCCCCAGCATTTT.

The chain joins TRBV19 to TRBJ1-5, with D uncertain. The CDR3 extends over 12 amino acids. Deletions cut 9 bases from V and 6 bases from J, with 12 bases between. The germline V gene encodes CDR1 LNHDA and CDR2 SQIVND (reference sequence). The CDR3 sequence: CARQEVRQPQHF. CDR3 coding DNA: TGTGCCAGACAAGAGGTCCGTCAGCCCCAGCATTTT.

The genes are TRBV3-1 (or the pseudogene TRBV3-2) and TRBJ2-7; D not certain. Germline loops: CDR1 LGHDT, CDR2 YNNKEL (reference sequence). Trimming took 3 bases from V and 2 from J, leaving 8 bases between them. The CDR3 has 13 residues. The CDR3 protein is CASSQWAAYEQYF. The CDR3 DNA follows: TGTGCCAGCAGCCAGTGGGCCGCCTACGAGCAGTACTTC.

The chain employs TRBV14 and TRBJ2-1; D remains ambiguous. The CDR3 covers 13 residues. Deletions cut 1 base from V and 7 bases from J, with 8 bases between. Germline CDR1 SGHDN, CDR2 FVKESK. The CDR3 reads CASSQVGGNEQFF. The CDR3 DNA follows: TGTGCCAGCAGCCAAGTAGGTGGGAATGAGCAGTTCTTC.

The J gene is TRBJ1-1, the V gene TRBV5-6, with unresolved D. Germline-derived CDR1 and CDR2 are SGHDT and YYEEEE. The CDR3 sequence is 13 residues long. V was trimmed by 5 bases and J by 0 bases, leaving 8 bases between them. CDR3 in DNA: TGTGCCAGCAGGAGGAGATTGAACACTGAAGCTTTCTTT. Its protein product is CASRRRLNTEAFF.